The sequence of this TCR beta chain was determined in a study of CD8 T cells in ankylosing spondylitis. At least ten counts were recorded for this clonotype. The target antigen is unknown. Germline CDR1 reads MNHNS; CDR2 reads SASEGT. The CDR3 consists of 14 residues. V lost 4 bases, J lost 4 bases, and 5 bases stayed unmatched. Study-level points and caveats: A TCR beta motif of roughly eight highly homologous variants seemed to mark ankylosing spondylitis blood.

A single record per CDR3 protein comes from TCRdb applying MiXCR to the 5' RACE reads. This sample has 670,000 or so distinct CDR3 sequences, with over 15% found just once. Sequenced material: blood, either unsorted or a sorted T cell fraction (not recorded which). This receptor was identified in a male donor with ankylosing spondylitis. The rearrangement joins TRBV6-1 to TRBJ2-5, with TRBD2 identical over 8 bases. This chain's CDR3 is CASSVRLAGETQYF. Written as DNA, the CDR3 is TGTGCCAGCAGTGTGAGGCTAGCGGGAGAGACCCAGTACTTC.